There are many counts of the clone carrying this T cell receptor (beta chain). Its cognate antigen is unknown. The time point: persistent/refractory GD, antithyroid drugs over 5 years with positive TRAb. RNA from PBMCs was the source of the TCR library. Roughly 10-milliliter peripheral blood samples went into EDTA tubes. These data belong to a study of regulatory T cells in long-lasting Graves disease. Study results and limitations: Sample size, which was small, may have reduced accuracy.

CDR3-region Arm-PCR and iRepertoire HTBI primers produced the TCR beta libraries. TCRdb re-called the multiplex PCR reads through MiXCR, storing one row per CDR3 protein. The table includes 400,000 or so distinct CDR3 sequences, around 21% detected once. Trimming took off 3 bases at V and 4 bases at J, with 15 bases between the two ends. Germline assignment: CDR1 DFQATT and CDR2 SNEGSKA (reference sequence). The CDR3 spans 14 residues. This receptor was identified in a female donor with Graves disease. The rearrangement uses TRBV20-1 and TRBJ2-5; unclear D gene. This specimen was peripheral blood mononuclear cells (PBMCs), taken when the disease was refractory, from a patient treated with antithyroid drugs. The CDR3 sequence: CSARGFLQGETQYF. CDR3 DNA: TGCAGTGCTAGGGGCTTTCTTCAAGGAGAGACCCAGTACTTC.